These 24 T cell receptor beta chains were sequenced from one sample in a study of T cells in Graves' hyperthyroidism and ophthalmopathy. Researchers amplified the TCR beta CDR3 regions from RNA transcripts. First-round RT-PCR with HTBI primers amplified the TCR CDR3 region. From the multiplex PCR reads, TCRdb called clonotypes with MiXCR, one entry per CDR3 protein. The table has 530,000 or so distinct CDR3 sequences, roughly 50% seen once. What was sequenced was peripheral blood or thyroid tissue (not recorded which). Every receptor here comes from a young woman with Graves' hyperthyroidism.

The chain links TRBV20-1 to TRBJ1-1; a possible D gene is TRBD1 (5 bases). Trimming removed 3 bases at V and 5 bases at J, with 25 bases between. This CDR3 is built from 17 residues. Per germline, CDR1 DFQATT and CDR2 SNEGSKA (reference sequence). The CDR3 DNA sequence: TGCAGTGCTAGCCCTCAGGCAGGGACGGGAGATGGGACTGAAGCTTTCTTT. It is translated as CSASPQAGTGDGTEAFF.

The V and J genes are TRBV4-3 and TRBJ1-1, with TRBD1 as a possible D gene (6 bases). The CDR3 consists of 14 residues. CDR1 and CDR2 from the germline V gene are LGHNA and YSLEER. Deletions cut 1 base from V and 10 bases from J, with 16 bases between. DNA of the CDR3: TGCGCCAGCAGCCAAGGAGGGGGAGGCCGGGTAGCTTTCTTT. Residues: CASSQGGGGRVAFF.

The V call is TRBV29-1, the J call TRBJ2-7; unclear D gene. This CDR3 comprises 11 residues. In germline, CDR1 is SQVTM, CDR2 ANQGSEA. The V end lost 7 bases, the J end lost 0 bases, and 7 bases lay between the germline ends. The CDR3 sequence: CSGSSSYEQYF. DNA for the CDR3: TGCAGCGGGAGCTCCTCCTACGAGCAGTACTTC.

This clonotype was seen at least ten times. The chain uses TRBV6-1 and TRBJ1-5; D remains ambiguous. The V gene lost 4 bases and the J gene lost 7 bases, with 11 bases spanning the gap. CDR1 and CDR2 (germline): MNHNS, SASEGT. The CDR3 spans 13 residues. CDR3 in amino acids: CASSGYWGQPQHF. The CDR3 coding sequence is TGTGCCAGCAGTGGTTATTGGGGACAGCCCCAGCATTTT.

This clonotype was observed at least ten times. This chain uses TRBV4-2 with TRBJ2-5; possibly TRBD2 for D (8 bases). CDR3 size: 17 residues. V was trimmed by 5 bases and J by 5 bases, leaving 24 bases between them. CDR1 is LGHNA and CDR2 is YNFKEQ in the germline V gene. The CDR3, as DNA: TGTGCCAGCAGCTACTCAGGGGGGCTAGCGGGCGAGGAGACCCAGTACTTC. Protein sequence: CASSYSGGLAGEETQYF.

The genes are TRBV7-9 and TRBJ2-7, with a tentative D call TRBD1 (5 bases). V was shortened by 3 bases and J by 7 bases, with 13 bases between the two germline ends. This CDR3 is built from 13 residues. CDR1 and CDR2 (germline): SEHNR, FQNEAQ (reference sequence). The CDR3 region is CASSLGRRNEQYF. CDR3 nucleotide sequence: TGTGCCAGCAGCTTGGGGCGACGGAATGAGCAGTACTTC.

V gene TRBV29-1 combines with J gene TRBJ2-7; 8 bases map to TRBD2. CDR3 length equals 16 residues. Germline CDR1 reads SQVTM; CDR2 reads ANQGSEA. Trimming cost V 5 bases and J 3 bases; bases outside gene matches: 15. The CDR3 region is CSVSASGGGPYYEQYF. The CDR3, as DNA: TGCAGCGTTAGTGCGAGCGGGGGTGGTCCCTACTACGAGCAGTACTTC.

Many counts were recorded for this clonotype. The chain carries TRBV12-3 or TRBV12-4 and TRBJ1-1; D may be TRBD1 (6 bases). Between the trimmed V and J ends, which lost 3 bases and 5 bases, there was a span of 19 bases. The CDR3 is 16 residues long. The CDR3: CASSLIRGGGLTEAFF. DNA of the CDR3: TGTGCCAGCAGTTTGATTCGGGGGGGGGGGCTTACTGAAGCTTTCTTT.

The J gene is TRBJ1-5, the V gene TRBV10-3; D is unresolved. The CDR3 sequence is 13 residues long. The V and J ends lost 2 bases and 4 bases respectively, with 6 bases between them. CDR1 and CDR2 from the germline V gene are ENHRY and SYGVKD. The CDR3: CAISERVNQPQHF. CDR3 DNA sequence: TGTGCCATCAGTGAGAGGGTAAATCAGCCCCAGCATTTT.

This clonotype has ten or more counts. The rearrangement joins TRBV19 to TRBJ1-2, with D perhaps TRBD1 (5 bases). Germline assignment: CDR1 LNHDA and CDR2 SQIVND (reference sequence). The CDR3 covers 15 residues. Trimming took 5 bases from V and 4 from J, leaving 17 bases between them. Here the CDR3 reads CASSFPGPSGYGYTF. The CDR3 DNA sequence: TGTGCCAGTAGTTTCCCGGGACCCTCGGGCTATGGCTACACCTTC.

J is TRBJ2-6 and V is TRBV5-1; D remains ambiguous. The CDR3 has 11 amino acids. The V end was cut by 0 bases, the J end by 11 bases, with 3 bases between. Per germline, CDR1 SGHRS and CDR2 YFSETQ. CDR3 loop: CASSLGDVLTF. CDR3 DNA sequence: TGCGCCAGCAGCTTGGGCGACGTCCTGACTTTC.

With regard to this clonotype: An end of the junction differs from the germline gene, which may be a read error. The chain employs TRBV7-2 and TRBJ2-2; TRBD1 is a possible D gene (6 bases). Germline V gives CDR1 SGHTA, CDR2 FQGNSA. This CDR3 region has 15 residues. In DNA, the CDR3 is TGCGCCAGCAGCCAGGGGCCTCGCCATCAGGATGAGCAGTTTTTT. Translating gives CASSQGPRHQDEQFF.

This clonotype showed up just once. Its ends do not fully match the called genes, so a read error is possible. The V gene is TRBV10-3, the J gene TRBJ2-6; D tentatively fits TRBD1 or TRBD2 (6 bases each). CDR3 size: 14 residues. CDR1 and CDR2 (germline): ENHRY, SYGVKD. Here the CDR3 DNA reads TGTGCCATCAGCGACAGGCCGGGGGACAACGCCCTGACTTTC. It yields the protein CAISDRPGDNALTF.

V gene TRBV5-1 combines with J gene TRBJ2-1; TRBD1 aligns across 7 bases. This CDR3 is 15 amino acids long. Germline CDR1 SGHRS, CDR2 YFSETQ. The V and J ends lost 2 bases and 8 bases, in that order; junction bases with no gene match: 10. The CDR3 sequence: CASSLRDSPFYEQFF. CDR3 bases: TGCGCCAGCAGCTTACGGGACAGCCCTTTCTATGAGCAGTTCTTC.

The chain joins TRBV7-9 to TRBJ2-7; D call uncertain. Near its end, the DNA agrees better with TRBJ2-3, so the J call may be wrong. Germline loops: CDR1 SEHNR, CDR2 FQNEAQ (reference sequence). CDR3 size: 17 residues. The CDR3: CASIPPPGLRNTDTQYF. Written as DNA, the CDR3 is TGTGCCAGCATTCCACCACCCGGCCTGCGGAACACAGATACGCAGTATTTT.

The CDR3 reads CASSVDLTGEQFF. CDR3 nucleotide sequence: TGTGCCAGCAGCGTAGACCTAACGGGTGAGCAGTTCTTC. The genes are TRBV9 and TRBJ2-1; D unclear. The CDR3 loop spans 13 amino acids. The germline V gene encodes CDR1 SGDLS and CDR2 YYNGEE. Trimming left V 0 bases short and J 9 bases short, with 10 bases between. The complete variable domain, with remaining parts taken from reference TRBV9 and TRBJ2-1, reads DSGVTQTPKHLITATGQRVTLRCSPRSGDLSVYWYQQSLDQGLQFLIQYYNGEERAKGNILERFSAQQFPDLHSELNLSSLELGDSALYFCASSVDLTGEQFFGPGTRLTVL.

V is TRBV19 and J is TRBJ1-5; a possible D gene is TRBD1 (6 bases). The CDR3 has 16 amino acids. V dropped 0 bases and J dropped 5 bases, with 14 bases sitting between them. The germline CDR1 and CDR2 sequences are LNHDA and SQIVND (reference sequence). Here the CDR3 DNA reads TGTGCCAGTAGTATAGACGGTGCCAGGGGACATCAGCCCCAGCATTTT. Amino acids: CASSIDGARGHQPQHF.

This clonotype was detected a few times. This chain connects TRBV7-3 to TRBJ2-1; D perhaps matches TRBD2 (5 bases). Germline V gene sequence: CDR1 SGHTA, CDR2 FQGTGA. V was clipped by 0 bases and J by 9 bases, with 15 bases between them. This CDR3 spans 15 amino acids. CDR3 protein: CASSLTLAVGGEQFF. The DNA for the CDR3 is TGTGCCAGCAGCTTAACCCTAGCCGTCGGTGGTGAGCAGTTCTTC.

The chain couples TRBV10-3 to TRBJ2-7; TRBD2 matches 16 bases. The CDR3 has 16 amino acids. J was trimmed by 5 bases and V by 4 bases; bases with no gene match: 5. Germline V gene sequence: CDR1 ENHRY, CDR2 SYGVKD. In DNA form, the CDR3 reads TGTGCCATCAGTGCGGGACTAGCGGGAGGGTCCGACGAGCAGTACTTC. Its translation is CAISAGLAGGSDEQYF.

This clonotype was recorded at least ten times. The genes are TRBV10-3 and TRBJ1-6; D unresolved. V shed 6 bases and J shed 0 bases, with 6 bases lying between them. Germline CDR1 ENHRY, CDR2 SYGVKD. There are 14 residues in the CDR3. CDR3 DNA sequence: TGTGCCATCAGCCGAAGCTCCTATAATTCACCCCTCCACTTT. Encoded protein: CAISRSSYNSPLHF.

The CDR3 DNA is TGCAGTGCTAGTGGACTGGCGGCAGGGGACAACTATGGCTACACCTTC. This gives the protein CSASGLAAGDNYGYTF. This sequence joins TRBV20-1 and TRBJ1-2; perhaps TRBD1 as D (6 bases). With 3 bases removed from V and 2 bases from J, the gap between germline ends came to 19 bases. The CDR3 has 16 amino acids. CDR1 DFQATT and CDR2 SNEGSKA come from the germline V gene (reference sequence).

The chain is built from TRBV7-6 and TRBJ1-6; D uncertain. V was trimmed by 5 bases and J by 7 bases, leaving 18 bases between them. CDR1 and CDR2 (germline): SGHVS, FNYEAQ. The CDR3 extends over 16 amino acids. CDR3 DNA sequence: TGTGCCAGCAGCCCAGAAGGTCACAGTACCAATTCACCCCTCCACTTT. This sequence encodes CASSPEGHSTNSPLHF.

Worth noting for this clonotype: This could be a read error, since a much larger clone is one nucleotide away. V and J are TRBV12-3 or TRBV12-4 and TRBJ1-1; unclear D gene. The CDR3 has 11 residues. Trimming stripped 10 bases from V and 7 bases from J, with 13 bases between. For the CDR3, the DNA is TGTGCCAACACCTCGGGGATTGAAGCTTTCTTT. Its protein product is CANTSGIEAFF.

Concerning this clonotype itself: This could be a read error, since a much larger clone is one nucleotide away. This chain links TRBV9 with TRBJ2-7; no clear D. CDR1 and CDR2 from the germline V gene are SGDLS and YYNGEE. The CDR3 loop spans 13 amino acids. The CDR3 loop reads CASGVDPVYEQYF. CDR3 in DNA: TGTGCCAGCGGCGTGGACCCGGTCTACGAGCAGTACTTC.